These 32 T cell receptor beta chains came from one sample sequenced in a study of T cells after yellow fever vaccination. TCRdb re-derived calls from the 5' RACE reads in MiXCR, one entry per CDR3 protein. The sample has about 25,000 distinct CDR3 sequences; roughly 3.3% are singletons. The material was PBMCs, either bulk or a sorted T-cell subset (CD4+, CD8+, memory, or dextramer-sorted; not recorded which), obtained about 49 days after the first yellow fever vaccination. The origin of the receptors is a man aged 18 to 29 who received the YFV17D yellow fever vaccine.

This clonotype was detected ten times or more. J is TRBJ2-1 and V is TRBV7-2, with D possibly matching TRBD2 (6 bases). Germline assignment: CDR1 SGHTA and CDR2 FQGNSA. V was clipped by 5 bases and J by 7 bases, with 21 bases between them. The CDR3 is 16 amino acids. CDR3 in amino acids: CASSPWTSRRVNEQFF. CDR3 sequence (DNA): TGTGCCAGCAGCCCCTGGACATCCCGGAGGGTGAATGAGCAGTTCTTC.

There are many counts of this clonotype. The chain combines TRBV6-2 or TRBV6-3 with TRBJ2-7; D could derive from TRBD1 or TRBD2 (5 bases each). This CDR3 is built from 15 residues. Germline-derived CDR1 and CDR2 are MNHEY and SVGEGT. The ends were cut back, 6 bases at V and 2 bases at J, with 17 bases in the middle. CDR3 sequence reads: CASSDSGTTAYEQYF. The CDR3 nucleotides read TGTGCCAGCAGCGACTCCGGGACGACGGCCTACGAGCAGTACTTC.

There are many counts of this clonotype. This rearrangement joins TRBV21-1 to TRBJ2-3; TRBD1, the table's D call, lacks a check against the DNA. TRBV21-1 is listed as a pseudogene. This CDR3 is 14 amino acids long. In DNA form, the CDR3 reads TGTGCCAGCAGCAAACAGGGGGAGATAGATACGCAGTATTTT. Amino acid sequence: CASSKQGEIDTQYF.

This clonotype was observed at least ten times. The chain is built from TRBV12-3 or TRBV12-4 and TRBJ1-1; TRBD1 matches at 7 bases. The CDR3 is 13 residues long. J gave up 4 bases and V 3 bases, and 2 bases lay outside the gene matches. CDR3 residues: CASSFDRATEAFF. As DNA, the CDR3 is TGTGCCAGCAGTTTCGACAGGGCCACTGAAGCTTTCTTT.

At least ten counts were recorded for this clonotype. The DNA of the CDR3 is TGCAGTGCTAGACGGGGGTATACGCAGTATTTT. The encoded protein is CSARRGYTQYF. The chain recombines TRBV20-1 with TRBJ2-3; D perhaps matches TRBD2 (6 bases). The CDR3 extends over 11 amino acids. Germline V gene lookup returns CDR1 DFQATT and CDR2 SNEGSKA (reference sequence). Trimming removed 2 bases at V and 7 bases at J, with 7 bases between.

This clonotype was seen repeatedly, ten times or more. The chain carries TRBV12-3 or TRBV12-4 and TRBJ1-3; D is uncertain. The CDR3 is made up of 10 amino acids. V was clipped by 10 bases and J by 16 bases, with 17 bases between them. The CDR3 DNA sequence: TGTGCCACCGGGAATACCCCTCTCTATTTT. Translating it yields CATGNTPLYF.

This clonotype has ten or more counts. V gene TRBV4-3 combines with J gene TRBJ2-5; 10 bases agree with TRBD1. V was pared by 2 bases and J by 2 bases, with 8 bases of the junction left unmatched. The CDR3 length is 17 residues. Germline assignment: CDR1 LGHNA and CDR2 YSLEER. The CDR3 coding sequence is TGCGCCAGCAGCCAAACCTGGGGGACAGGGGTACAAGAGACCCAGTACTTC. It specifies CASSQTWGTGVQETQYF.

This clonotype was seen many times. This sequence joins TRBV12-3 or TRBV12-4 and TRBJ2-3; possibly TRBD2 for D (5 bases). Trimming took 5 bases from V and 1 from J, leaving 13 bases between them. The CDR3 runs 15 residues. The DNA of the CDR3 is TGTGCCAGCAGTCCCCAGCTAGCAGGCACAGATACGCAGTATTTT. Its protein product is CASSPQLAGTDTQYF.

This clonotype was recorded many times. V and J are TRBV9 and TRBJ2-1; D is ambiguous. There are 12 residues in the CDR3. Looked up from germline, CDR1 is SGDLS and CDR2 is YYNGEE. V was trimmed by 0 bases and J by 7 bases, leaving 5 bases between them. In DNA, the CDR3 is TGTGCCAGCAGCGTAGCGTGGAATGAGCAGTTCTTC. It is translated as CASSVAWNEQFF.

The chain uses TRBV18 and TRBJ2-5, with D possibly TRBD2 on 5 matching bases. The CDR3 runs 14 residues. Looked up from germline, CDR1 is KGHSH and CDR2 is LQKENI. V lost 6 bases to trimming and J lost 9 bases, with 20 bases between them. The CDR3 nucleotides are TGTGCCAGCTCCCGGACTCACGTTGAAGCCTCCCAGTACTTC. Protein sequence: CASSRTHVEASQYF.

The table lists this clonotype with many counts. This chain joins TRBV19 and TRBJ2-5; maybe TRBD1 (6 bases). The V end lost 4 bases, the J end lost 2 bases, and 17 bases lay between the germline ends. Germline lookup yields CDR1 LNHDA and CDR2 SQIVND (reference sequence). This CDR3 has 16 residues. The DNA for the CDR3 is TGTGCCAGTAGTAAGAGGCAGGGGCGGCTTCAAGAGACCCAGTACTTC. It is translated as CASSKRQGRLQETQYF.

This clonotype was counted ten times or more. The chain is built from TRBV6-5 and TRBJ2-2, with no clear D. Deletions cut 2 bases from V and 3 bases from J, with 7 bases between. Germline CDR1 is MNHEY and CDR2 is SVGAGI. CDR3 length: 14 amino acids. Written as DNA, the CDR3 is TGTGCCAGCAGTTACCTTCGGTACACCGGGGAGCTGTTTTTT. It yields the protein CASSYLRYTGELFF.

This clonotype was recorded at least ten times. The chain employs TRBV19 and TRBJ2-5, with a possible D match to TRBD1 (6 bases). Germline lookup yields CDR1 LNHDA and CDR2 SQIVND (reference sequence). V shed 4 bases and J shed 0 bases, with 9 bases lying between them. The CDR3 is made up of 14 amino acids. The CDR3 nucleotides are TGTGCCAGTAGTAAGGACAGTTACCAAGAGACCCAGTACTTC. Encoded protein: CASSKDSYQETQYF.

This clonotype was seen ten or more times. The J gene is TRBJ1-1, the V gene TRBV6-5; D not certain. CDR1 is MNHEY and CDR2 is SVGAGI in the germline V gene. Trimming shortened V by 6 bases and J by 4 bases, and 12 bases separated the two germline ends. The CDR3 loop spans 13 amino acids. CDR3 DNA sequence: TGTGCCAGCAGGGCTCCCGTAGGCACTGAAGCTTTCTTT. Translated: CASRAPVGTEAFF.

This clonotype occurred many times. For the CDR3, the DNA is TGTGCCAGCAGCTTATACCCGGGACAGGGATTATATGGCTACACCTTC. Its protein product is CASSLYPGQGLYGYTF. J is TRBJ1-2 and V is TRBV7-2; 9 bases match TRBD1. CDR3 length: 16 amino acids. The J segment lost 5 bases and the V segment lost 2 bases, leaving 9 bases of the junction unmatched. Germline V gene lookup returns CDR1 SGHTA and CDR2 FQGNSA. The full variable domain, its missing parts supplied by reference TRBV7-2 and TRBJ1-2, is GAGVSQSPSNKVTEKGKDVELRCDPISGHTALYWYRQSLGQGLEFLIYFQGNSAPDKSGLPSDRFSAERTGGSVSTLTIQRTQQEDSAVYLCASSLYPGQGLYGYTFGSGTRLTVV.

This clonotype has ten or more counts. For the CDR3, the DNA is TGTGCCAGCACCCTTACCCAGGGTAATGAGCAGTTCTTC. Its protein product is CASTLTQGNEQFF. This sequence joins TRBV7-3 and TRBJ2-1, with a tentative D call TRBD1 (5 bases). V lost 7 bases to trimming and J lost 7 bases, with 14 bases between them. Germline CDR1 reads SGHTA; CDR2 reads FQGTGA. The CDR3 runs 13 residues.

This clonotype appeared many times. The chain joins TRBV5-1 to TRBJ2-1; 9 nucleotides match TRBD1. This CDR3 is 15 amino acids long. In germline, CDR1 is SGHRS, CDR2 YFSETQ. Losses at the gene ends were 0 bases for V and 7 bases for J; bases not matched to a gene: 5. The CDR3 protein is CASSLGTGGENEQFF. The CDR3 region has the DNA TGCGCCAGCAGCTTGGGTACAGGGGGCGAGAATGAGCAGTTCTTC.

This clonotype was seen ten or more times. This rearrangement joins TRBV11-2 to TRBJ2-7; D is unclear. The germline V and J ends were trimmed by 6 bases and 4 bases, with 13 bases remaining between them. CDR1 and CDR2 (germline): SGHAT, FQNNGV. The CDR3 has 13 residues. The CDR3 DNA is TGTGCCAGCAGAACTTTGAAATCTTACGAGCAGTACTTC. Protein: CASRTLKSYEQYF.

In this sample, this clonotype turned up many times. CDR3 in amino acids: CASSFGQGRGSNEKLFF. CDR3 in DNA: TGTGCCAGCAGCTTCGGACAGGGGCGAGGGTCTAATGAAAAACTGTTTTTT. The chain recombines TRBV7-9 with TRBJ1-4; 9 nucleotides match TRBD1. This CDR3 has 17 residues. Germline trimming cut 3 bases from V and 3 bases from J; bases unmatched to any gene: 8. Per germline, CDR1 SEHNR and CDR2 FQNEAQ (reference sequence). The full variable domain, rest sourced from reference TRBV7-9 and TRBJ1-4, is DTGVSQNPRHKITKRGQNVTFRCDPISEHNRLYWYRQTLGQGPEFLTYFQNEAQLEKSRLLSDRFSAERPKGSFSTLEIQRTEQGDSAMYLCASSFGQGRGSNEKLFFGSGTQLSVL.

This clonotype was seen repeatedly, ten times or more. The CDR3 DNA is TGTGCCAGCAGTGAACTAATAGGATACAATGAGCAGTTCTTC. Encoded protein: CASSELIGYNEQFF. The chain recombines TRBV6-1 with TRBJ2-1; D not resolved. This CDR3 has 14 residues. The V gene's germline CDR1 is MNHNS and CDR2 SASEGT. V gave up 2 bases and J gave up 4 bases, with 9 bases separating them.

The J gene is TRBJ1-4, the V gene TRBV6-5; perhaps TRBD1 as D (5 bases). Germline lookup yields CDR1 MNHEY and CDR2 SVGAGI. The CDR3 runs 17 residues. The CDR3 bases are TGTCCCAACAGTCCTCGAGCGCCCGCAGGGCGAGAGGAAAAACTGTTTTTT. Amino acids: CPNSPRAPAGREEKLFF.

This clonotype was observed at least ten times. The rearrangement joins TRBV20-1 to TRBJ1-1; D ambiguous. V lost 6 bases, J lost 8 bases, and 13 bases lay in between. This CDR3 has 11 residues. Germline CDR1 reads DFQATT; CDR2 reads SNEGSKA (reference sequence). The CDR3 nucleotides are TGCAGTGCCCAAACTCCCCGGGAAGCTTTCTTT. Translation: CSAQTPREAFF.

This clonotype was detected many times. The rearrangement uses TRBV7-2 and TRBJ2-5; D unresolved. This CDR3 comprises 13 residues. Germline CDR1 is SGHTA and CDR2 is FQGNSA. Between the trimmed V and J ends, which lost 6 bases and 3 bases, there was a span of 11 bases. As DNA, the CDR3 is TGTGCCAGCAGTCTAAGACTGGAAGAGACCCAGTACTTC. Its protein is CASSLRLEETQYF. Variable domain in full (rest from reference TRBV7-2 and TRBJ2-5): GAGVSQSPSNKVTEKGKDVELRCDPISGHTALYWYRQSLGQGLEFLIYFQGNSAPDKSGLPSDRFSAERTGGSVSTLTIQRTQQEDSAVYLCASSLRLEETQYFGPGTRLLVL.

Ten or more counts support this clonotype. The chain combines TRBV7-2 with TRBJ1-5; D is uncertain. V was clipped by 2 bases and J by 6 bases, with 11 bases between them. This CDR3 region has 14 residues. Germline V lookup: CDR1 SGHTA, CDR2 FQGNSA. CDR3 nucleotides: TGTGCCAGCAGCTTATCGGGTCTTAGTCAGCCCCAGCATTTT. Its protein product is CASSLSGLSQPQHF.

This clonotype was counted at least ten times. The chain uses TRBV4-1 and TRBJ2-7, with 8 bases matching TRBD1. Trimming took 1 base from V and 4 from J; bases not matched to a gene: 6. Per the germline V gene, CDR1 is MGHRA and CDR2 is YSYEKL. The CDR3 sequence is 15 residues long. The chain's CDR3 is CASSQAGQEFYEQYF. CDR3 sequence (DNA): TGCGCCAGCAGCCAAGCGGGACAGGAGTTTTACGAGCAGTACTTC.

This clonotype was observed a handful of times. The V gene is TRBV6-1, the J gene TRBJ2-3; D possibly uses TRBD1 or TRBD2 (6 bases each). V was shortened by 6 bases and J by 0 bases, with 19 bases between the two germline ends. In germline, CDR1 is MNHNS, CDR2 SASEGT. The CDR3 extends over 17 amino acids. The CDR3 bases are TGTGCCAGCAGCCTAGGGGGGACCTCTTATAGCACAGATACGCAGTATTTT. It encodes CASSLGGTSYSTDTQYF.

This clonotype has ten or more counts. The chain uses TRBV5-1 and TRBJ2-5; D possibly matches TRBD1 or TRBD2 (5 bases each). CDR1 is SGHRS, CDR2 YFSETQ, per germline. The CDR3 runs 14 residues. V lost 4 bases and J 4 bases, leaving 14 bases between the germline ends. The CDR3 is CASSLGVVGETQYF. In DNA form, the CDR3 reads TGCGCCAGCAGCCTGGGGGTAGTCGGAGAGACCCAGTACTTC.

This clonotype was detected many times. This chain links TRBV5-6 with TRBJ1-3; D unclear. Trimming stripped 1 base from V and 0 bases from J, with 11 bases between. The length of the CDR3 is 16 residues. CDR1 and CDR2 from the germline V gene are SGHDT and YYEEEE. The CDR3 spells CASSLPAGASGNTIYF. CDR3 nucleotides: TGTGCCAGCAGCTTGCCGGCAGGAGCCTCTGGAAACACCATATATTTT.

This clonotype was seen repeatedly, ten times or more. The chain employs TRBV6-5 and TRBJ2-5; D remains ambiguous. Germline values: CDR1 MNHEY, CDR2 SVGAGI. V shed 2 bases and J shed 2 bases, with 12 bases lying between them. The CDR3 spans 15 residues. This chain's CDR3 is CASSYQSAGQETQYF. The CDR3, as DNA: TGTGCCAGCAGTTACCAATCGGCAGGACAAGAGACCCAGTACTTC.

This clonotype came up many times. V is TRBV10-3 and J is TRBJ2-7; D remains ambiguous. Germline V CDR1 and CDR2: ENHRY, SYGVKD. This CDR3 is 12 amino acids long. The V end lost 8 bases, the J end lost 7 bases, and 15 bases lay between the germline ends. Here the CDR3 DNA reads TGTGCCATCGCAGGTGACGCTGGGGAGCAGTACGTC. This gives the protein CAIAGDAGEQYV.

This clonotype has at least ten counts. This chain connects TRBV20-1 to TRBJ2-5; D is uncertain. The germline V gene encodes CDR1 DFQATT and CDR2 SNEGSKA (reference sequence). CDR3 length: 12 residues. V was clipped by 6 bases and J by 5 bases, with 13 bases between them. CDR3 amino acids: CSALKSGETQYF. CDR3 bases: TGCAGTGCGTTAAAATCTGGGGAGACCCAGTACTTC.

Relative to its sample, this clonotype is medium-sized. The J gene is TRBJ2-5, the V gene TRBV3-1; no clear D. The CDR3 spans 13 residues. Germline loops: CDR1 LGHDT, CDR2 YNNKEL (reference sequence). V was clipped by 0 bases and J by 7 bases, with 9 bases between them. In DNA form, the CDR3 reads TGTGCCAGCAGCCAAGATCGGAGAGCGACCCAGTACTTC. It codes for CASSQDRRATQYF.